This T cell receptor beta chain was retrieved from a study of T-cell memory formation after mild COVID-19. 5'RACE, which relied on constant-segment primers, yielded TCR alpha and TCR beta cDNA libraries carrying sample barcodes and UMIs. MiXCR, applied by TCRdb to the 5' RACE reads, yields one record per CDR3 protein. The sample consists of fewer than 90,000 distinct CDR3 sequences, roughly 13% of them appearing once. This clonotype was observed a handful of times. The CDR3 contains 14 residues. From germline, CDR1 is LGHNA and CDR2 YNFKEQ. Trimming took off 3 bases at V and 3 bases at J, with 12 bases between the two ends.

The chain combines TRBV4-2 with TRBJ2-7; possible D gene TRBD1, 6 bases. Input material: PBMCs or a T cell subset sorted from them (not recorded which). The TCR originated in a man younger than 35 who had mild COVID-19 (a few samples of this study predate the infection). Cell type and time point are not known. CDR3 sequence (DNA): TGTGCCAGCAGCCAGTATGGGGGCATCTACGAGCAGTACTTC. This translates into CASSQYGGIYEQYF.